Below are 8 T cell receptor beta chains sequenced from a single sample in a study of metastatic and nonmetastatic thyroid tumors. TCRdb re-clonotyped the PCR reads through MiXCR. The sample shows roughly 48,000 clones, over 15% of them seen only once. There were no patients who had received any treatment before thyroid surgery. Sequenced sample: blood. These receptors came from a female donor with papillary thyroid cancer or a benign thyroid nodule (not recorded which). Some clones in this sample may be carry-over from other donors' samples.

The V gene is TRBV28, the J gene TRBJ1-2; D possibly corresponds to TRBD1 (5 bases). The CDR3 is 12 amino acids. Germline-derived CDR1 and CDR2 are MDHEN and SYDVKM. Trimming removed 5 bases from V and 4 bases from J, with 8 bases in between. The DNA for the CDR3 is TGTGCCAGCAGTCCGACAGTCTATGGCTACACCTTC. Encoded protein: CASSPTVYGYTF.

The sample holds many counts of this clone. The gene calls are TRBV2 and TRBJ2-3; 7 positions match TRBD2. The CDR3 runs 18 residues. V lost 5 bases and J lost 0; bases outside the gene matches: 14. CDR1 is SNHLY, CDR2 FYNNEI, per germline. The CDR3 reads CASSSWGISGYSTDTQYF. CDR3 nucleotide sequence: TGTGCCAGCAGTTCCTGGGGGATTAGCGGGTATAGCACAGATACGCAGTATTTT.

There are many counts of this clone. The chain links TRBV28 to TRBJ1-1, with TRBD1 as a possible D gene (5 bases). V dropped 3 bases and J dropped 0 bases, with 11 bases sitting between them. Germline assignment: CDR1 MDHEN and CDR2 SYDVKM. This CDR3 has 15 amino acids. CDR3 loop: CASSFLRGLNTEAFF. The CDR3 nucleotides are TGTGCCAGCAGTTTTCTGCGGGGCCTGAACACTGAAGCTTTCTTT.

This clone appeared a few times. The genes are TRBV28 and TRBJ1-1, with 7 nucleotides matching TRBD1. Germline V gene sequence: CDR1 MDHEN, CDR2 SYDVKM. The ends lost 7 bases at V and 5 bases at J; junction bases unmatched: 7. The CDR3 has 13 amino acids. The DNA of the CDR3 is TGTGCCAGCAACCCGGGACAGAGGACTGAAGCTTTCTTT. This encodes CASNPGQRTEAFF.

This clone was observed a handful of times. The chain has TRBV15 and TRBJ2-5; D tentatively fits TRBD1 or TRBD2 (6 bases each). Trimming removed 3 bases at V and 5 bases at J, with 16 bases between. Germline V gene sequence: CDR1 LNHNV, CDR2 YYDKDF (reference sequence). CDR3 length: 15 amino acids. The CDR3 loop is CATSSSWGARETQYF. The DNA of the CDR3 is TGTGCCACCAGCAGCTCCTGGGGGGCGAGGGAGACCCAGTACTTC.

This clone has a count of ten or more. J is TRBJ2-2 and V is TRBV20-1; D perhaps matches TRBD1 (5 bases). Trimming cost V 3 bases and J 8 bases, with 19 bases left between them. Per germline, CDR1 DFQATT and CDR2 SNEGSKA (reference sequence). This CDR3 has 15 residues. Here the CDR3 reads CSAREIDSPAGELFF. The DNA of the CDR3 is TGCAGTGCTAGGGAAATCGACAGTCCCGCGGGGGAGCTGTTTTTT.

V gene TRBV4-2 combines with J gene TRBJ1-3; D uncertain. The CDR3 is 15 amino acids. The V end lost 0 bases, the J end lost 0 bases, and 6 bases lay between the germline ends. Germline lookup yields CDR1 LGHNA and CDR2 YNFKEQ. CDR3 residues: CASSQDLNSGNTIYF. CDR3 DNA: TGTGCCAGCAGCCAAGATCTAAACTCTGGAAACACCATATATTTT.

This clone has at least ten counts. The rearrangement uses TRBV20-1 and TRBJ1-1, with unresolved D. The V end was cut by 6 bases, the J end by 1 base, with 6 bases between. This CDR3 region has 11 residues. The germline gives CDR1 DFQATT, CDR2 SNEGSKA (reference sequence). The CDR3 spells CSARKNTEAFF. CDR3 in DNA: TGCAGTGCCCGCAAGAACACTGAAGCTTTCTTT.